Each of the 24 T cell receptor beta chains below was sequenced from the same sample in a study of OX40 agonist ivuxolimab in advanced cancers. Method: immunoSEQ multiplex PCR; TCRdb's copy keeps in-frame clones and lacks some. The sample lists 55,000 to 60,000 clones; over 90% were seen once. Material: CD4+ or CD8+ T cells sorted from blood, obtained in a trial of the OX40 agonist ivuxolimab. The receptors were sampled from an adult with an advanced solid tumor such as melanoma, head and neck, liver or kidney cancer.

This clone was recorded only once. The rearrangement uses TRBV18 and TRBJ2-4; D may be TRBD1 (6 bases). CDR1 is KGHSH, CDR2 LQKENI, per germline. CDR3 length equals 14 residues. V was trimmed by 2 bases and J by 2 bases, leaving 7 bases between them. The chain's CDR3 is CASSPDRTKNIQYF. CDR3 nucleotide sequence: TGTGCCAGCTCACCAGACAGGACCAAAAACATTCAGTACTTC.

This sequence joins TRBV5-1 and TRBJ2-3; the match to TRBD2 covers 13 bases. The CDR3 contains 17 residues. The V segment lost 1 base and the J segment 1 base; nucleotides outside the gene matches: 3. Per the germline V gene, CDR1 is SGHRS and CDR2 is YFSETQ. CDR3 bases: TGCGCCAGCAGCTTGATGGGACTAGCGGGACGCACAGATACGCAGTATTTT. Protein sequence: CASSLMGLAGRTDTQYF. Complete variable domain (other parts from reference TRBV5-1 and TRBJ2-3): KAGVTQTPRYLIKTRGQQVTLSCSPISGHRSVSWYQQTPGQGLQFLFEYFSETQRNKGNFPGRFSGRQFSNSRSEMNVSTLELGDSALYLCASSLMGLAGRTDTQYFGPGTRLTVL.

CDR3 protein: CASSEVGTDQPQHF. The CDR3 nucleotides are TGTGCCAGCAGCGAGGTAGGGACCGATCAGCCCCAGCATTTT. The chain carries TRBV5-6 and TRBJ1-5, with D maybe TRBD1 (5 bases). Germline V CDR1 and CDR2: SGHDT, YYEEEE. With 4 bases removed from V and 5 bases from J, the gap between germline ends came to 13 bases. This CDR3 has 14 residues.

V and J are TRBV14 and TRBJ2-1; weak D call: TRBD2 (6 bases). The V gene lost 1 base and the J gene lost 2 bases, with 12 bases spanning the gap. The CDR3 extends over 16 amino acids. Per the germline V gene, CDR1 is SGHDN and CDR2 is FVKESK. CDR3 in amino acids: CASSQVVGTPYNEQFF. CDR3 nucleotide sequence: TGTGCCAGCAGCCAAGTTGTCGGGACTCCCTACAATGAGCAGTTCTTC.

The rearrangement uses TRBV9 and TRBJ2-7; a weak D match, TRBD2 (6 bases). V was clipped by 1 base and J by 7 bases, with 12 bases between them. CDR1 SGDLS and CDR2 YYNGEE come from the germline V gene. CDR3 length equals 13 residues. CDR3 region: CASSVSVAGEQYF. The CDR3 region has the DNA TGTGCCAGCAGCGTAAGCGTGGCGGGAGAGCAGTACTTC.

The chain is built from TRBV27 and TRBJ2-3; no definite D call. This CDR3 spans 14 amino acids. Germline loops: CDR1 MNHEY, CDR2 SMNVEV (reference sequence). V was cut by 4 bases and J by 2 bases, with 10 bases left in between. The CDR3 coding sequence is TGTGCCAGCAGTTCCCTCCCCCCCACAGATACGCAGTATTTT. It codes for CASSSLPPTDTQYF.

V gene TRBV4-3 combines with J gene TRBJ1-1; D may be TRBD1 (6 bases). The germline V gene encodes CDR1 LGHNA and CDR2 YSLEER. There are 16 residues in the CDR3. V dropped 0 bases and J dropped 0 bases, with 11 bases sitting between them. The CDR3 protein is CASSQEEGVLNTEAFF. CDR3 bases: TGCGCCAGCAGCCAAGAAGAGGGGGTCCTGAACACTGAAGCTTTCTTT.

The gene calls are TRBV9 and TRBJ2-1, with 8 positions matching TRBD2. Germline CDR1 and CDR2: SGDLS and YYNGEE. Trimming at V came to 4 bases and at J to 3 bases, leaving 9 bases not matched to a gene. The CDR3 runs 16 residues. The CDR3 region is CASSSSTSVGYNEQFF. The CDR3 bases are TGTGCCAGCAGCTCCTCGACTAGCGTGGGCTACAATGAGCAGTTCTTC. The complete variable domain, with remaining parts taken from reference TRBV9 and TRBJ2-1, reads DSGVTQTPKHLITATGQRVTLRCSPRSGDLSVYWYQQSLDQGLQFLIQYYNGEERAKGNILERFSAQQFPDLHSELNLSSLELGDSALYFCASSSSTSVGYNEQFFGPGTRLTVL.

The chain has TRBV13 and TRBJ1-3; D is possibly TRBD1 (6 bases). This CDR3 region has 16 residues. Germline V gene data show CDR1 as PRHDT and CDR2 as FYEKMQ (reference sequence). Trimming removed 7 bases at V and 0 bases at J, with 16 bases between. Here the CDR3 DNA reads TGTGCCAGCACCCTAAGGGACAAGAGCTCTGGAAACACCATATATTTT. It is translated as CASTLRDKSSGNTIYF.

By share, this clone ranks as medium-sized (0.01 to 0.1%). V and J are TRBV28 and TRBJ2-7; TRBD2 matches 7 bases. Germline V CDR1 and CDR2: MDHEN, SYDVKM. The CDR3 is made up of 15 amino acids. V lost 3 bases, J lost 2 bases, and 7 bases stayed unmatched. The CDR3: CASSFSSAGAYEQYF. CDR3 nucleotide sequence: TGTGCCAGCAGTTTTAGCTCTGCGGGAGCCTACGAGCAGTACTTC.

The chain is built from TRBV7-2 and TRBJ2-7; 9 bases fit TRBD1. J was trimmed by 5 bases and V by 8 bases; bases with no gene match: 7. This CDR3 region has 13 residues. The germline V gene has CDR1 SGHTA and CDR2 FQGNSA. The CDR3 protein is CASARQGGHEQYF. The CDR3 DNA follows: TGTGCCAGCGCTCGACAGGGGGGTCACGAGCAGTACTTC.

The V gene is TRBV4-3, the J gene TRBJ2-7; 8 nucleotides agree with TRBD1. The CDR3 totals 16 residues. Germline assignment: CDR1 LGHNA and CDR2 YSLEER. J was trimmed by 4 bases and V by 4 bases; bases with no gene match: 12. CDR3 DNA: TGCGCCAGCAGCCCGGACAGGGAGGCCCGCGGGTACGAGCAGTACTTC. It encodes CASSPDREARGYEQYF.

The chain is built from TRBV27 and TRBJ2-1, with TRBD1 identical over 9 bases. Losses at the gene ends were 6 bases for V and 3 bases for J; bases not matched to a gene: 6. The CDR3 length is 15 residues. Germline V gene lookup returns CDR1 MNHEY and CDR2 SMNVEV (reference sequence). The DNA of the CDR3 is TGTGCCAGCAGCTCGGGGACAGGGAACTACAATGAGCAGTTCTTC. Encoded protein: CASSSGTGNYNEQFF.

The chain uses TRBV4-1 and TRBJ2-5; no clear D gene. V lost 6 bases and J 5 bases, leaving 13 bases between the germline ends. This CDR3 spans 13 amino acids. Germline loops: CDR1 MGHRA, CDR2 YSYEKL. This CDR3 is CASRPDVSETQYF. The CDR3 DNA follows: TGCGCCAGCAGACCCGACGTCTCGGAGACCCAGTACTTC.

This clone is a singleton in its sample. This rearrangement joins TRBV5-4 to TRBJ1-3, with D unclear. V was cut by 0 bases and J by 0 bases, with 13 bases left in between. CDR1 is SGHNT, CDR2 YYREEE, per germline (reference sequence). The CDR3 runs to 17 residues. The CDR3 sequence: CASSLAGEPRSGNTIYF. The CDR3 nucleotides read TGTGCCAGCAGCTTGGCCGGGGAGCCCCGCTCTGGAAACACCATATATTTT.

V is TRBV7-8 and J is TRBJ1-4, with TRBD1 identical over 8 bases. Germline trimming cut 5 bases from V and 0 bases from J; bases unmatched to any gene: 8. The CDR3 length is 17 residues. Germline V CDR1 and CDR2: SGHVS, FQNEAQ. The CDR3: CASSAAGGVATNEKLFF. In DNA form, the CDR3 reads TGTGCCAGCAGCGCCGCAGGGGGCGTTGCAACTAATGAAAAACTGTTTTTT.

This clone appeared once. This chain uses TRBV7-3 with TRBJ2-1; D is ambiguous. This CDR3 contains 12 residues. CDR1 and CDR2 from the germline V gene are SGHTA and FQGTGA. Trimming removed 1 base at V and 6 bases at J, with 4 bases between. CDR3 sequence reads: CASSLNLNEQFF. The CDR3 bases are TGTGCCAGCAGCTTAAATCTCAATGAGCAGTTCTTC.

This rearrangement joins TRBV27 to TRBJ1-1, with 9 positions matching TRBD1. The V segment lost 6 bases and the J segment 4 bases; nucleotides outside the gene matches: 6. Germline CDR1 reads MNHEY; CDR2 reads SMNVEV (reference sequence). This CDR3 has 14 amino acids. CDR3 DNA: TGTGCCAGCAGGCTAACAGGGGGCGGCACTGAAGCTTTCTTT. Translated, it gives CASRLTGGGTEAFF.

The chain carries TRBV7-8 and TRBJ2-5; D ambiguous. V was cut by 2 bases and J by 3 bases, with 10 bases left in between. This CDR3 is 14 amino acids long. Per germline, CDR1 SGHVS and CDR2 FQNEAQ. The chain's CDR3 is CASSLLPYKETQYF. The CDR3 DNA reads as TGTGCCAGCAGCTTACTGCCCTACAAAGAGACCCAGTACTTC.

J is TRBJ2-7 and V is TRBV13; 10 bases fit TRBD1. This CDR3 spans 13 amino acids. The germline gives CDR1 PRHDT, CDR2 FYEKMQ (reference sequence). Losses at the gene ends were 3 bases for V and 6 bases for J; bases not matched to a gene: 2. The CDR3 nucleotides are TGTGCCAGCAGCTTCGGACAGGGGGGCGAGCAGTACTTC. It encodes CASSFGQGGEQYF.

This clone qualifies as medium-sized. The V and J genes are TRBV15 and TRBJ1-3; D is unclear. CDR1 is LNHNV, CDR2 YYDKDF, per germline (reference sequence). The V end was cut by 0 bases, the J end by 5 bases, with 5 bases between. CDR3 length: 13 amino acids. For the CDR3, the DNA is TGTGCCACCAGCAGAGATTGGCGAAACACCATATATTTT. Translation: CATSRDWRNTIYF.

This chain connects TRBV6-5 to TRBJ1-5, with TRBD1 identical over 9 bases. Germline loops: CDR1 MNHEY, CDR2 SVGAGI. J was trimmed by 1 base and V by 6 bases; bases with no gene match: 4. The CDR3 spans 15 residues. The CDR3 nucleotides are TGTGCCAGCAGGATCGGGACAGGGAGCAATCAGCCCCAGCATTTT. Translation: CASRIGTGSNQPQHF.

This chain connects TRBV28 to TRBJ2-1, with 10 bases lining up with TRBD2. In germline, CDR1 is MDHEN, CDR2 SYDVKM. The junction had 3 bases not matched to a gene; V was cut back by 5 bases and J by 8 bases. The CDR3 length is 13 residues. In DNA, the CDR3 is TGTGCCAGCAGTACTCTAGCGGGAGATGAGCAGTTCTTC. Amino acids: CASSTLAGDEQFF.

This chain links TRBV29-1 with TRBJ2-3; a possible D gene is TRBD1 (7 bases). V was cut by 4 bases and J by 6 bases, with 26 bases left in between. Germline assignment: CDR1 SQVTM and CDR2 ANQGSEA. The CDR3 loop spans 17 amino acids. The CDR3 spells CSVAYLTEGATVDTQYF. In DNA, the CDR3 is TGCAGCGTTGCTTACCTTACGGAGGGGGCTACGGTTGATACGCAGTATTTT.